A selection of T cell receptor beta chains follows, all from one sample in a study of blood T cell repertoires in COVID-19. Profiling relied on immunoSEQ multiplex PCR, and the TCRdb table lists in-frame clones only, not all of them. The sample yields about 260,000 clones, more than 75% seen once. Material: PBMCs or T cells enriched from blood (not recorded which). These receptors came from a woman aged 45 to 65 who had recovered from COVID-19. The CDR3 runs from the conserved cysteine through the conserved F or W. The D gene is left open where the match is weak. Clone sizes are given selectively: once, few, many, or a class where the clone is expanded.

>TRBV30|-|-|17|TRBJ1-1
TGTGCCTGGAGTGTCAGGACAAGATTTAGGATGAACACTGAAGCTTTCTTT
CAWSVRTRFRMNTEAFF
>TRBV25-1|-|-|13|TRBJ1-1
TGTGCCAGCAGGAGTCGGGGGGCTGCTGAAGCTTTCTTT
CASRSRGAAEAFF
>TRBV11-2|-|TRBD2|16|TRBJ2-2
TGTGCCAGCAGCTCCGCCCCCGGGACTAGCGCCGGGGAGCTGTTTTTT
CASSSAPGTSAGELFF
>TRBV28|once|TRBD1|14|TRBJ1-5
TGTGCCAGCATTGTTAGGGACAGGAATCAGCCCCAGCATTTT
CASIVRDRNQPQHF
>TRBV7-2|-|TRBD1|14|TRBJ2-7
TGTGCCAGCAGCTTAGCGGCAGGGGGATACGAGCAGTACTTC
CASSLAAGGYEQYF
>TRBV20-1|-|-|11|TRBJ2-7
TGCAGTGCCAAAAATCCCTACGAGCAGTACTTC
CSAKNPYEQYF
>TRBV5-6|-|TRBD1|13|TRBJ2-7
TGTGCCAGCAGCTGGGACAGGGGCTACGAGCAGTACTTC
CASSWDRGYEQYF
>TRBV19|once|-|11|TRBJ2-3
TGTGCCACTTTAAGCGCGGATACGCAGTATTTT
CATLSADTQYF
>TRBV5-4|few|TRBD1|16|TRBJ2-3
TGTGCCAGCAGCTCGGCTCGGACAGGTGGGGCAGATACGCAGTATTTT
CASSSARTGGADTQYF
>TRBV14|-|-|15|TRBJ1-1
TGTGCCAGCAGCCCTTCACAGGGCGGAAGGACTGAAGCTTTCTTT
CASSPSQGGRTEAFF
>TRBV28|-|-|15|TRBJ1-1
TGTGCCAGCAGTAGAACGGGACTCCCGAACACTGAAGCTTTCTTT
CASSRTGLPNTEAFF
>TRBV4-3|-|-|15|TRBJ1-2
TGCGCCAGCAGCCAAACAGGGTATGTGGCCTATGGCTACACCTTC
CASSQTGYVAYGYTF
>TRBV27|-|TRBD2|15|TRBJ2-3
TGTGCCAGCAGGCCGGGACTAGCAGGCGCAGATACGCAGTATTTT
CASRPGLAGADTQYF
>TRBV21-1|-|-|10|TRBJ1-1
TGTGCCAGCAGCACTCCCGAAGCTTTCTTT
CASSTPEAFF
>TRBV3-1/TRBV3-2|-|-|15|TRBJ2-3
TGTGCCAGCAGCCAAGATGCTGCCCGGCTAGGAACGCAGTATTTT
CASSQDAARLGTQYF
>TRBV7-9|-|-|14|TRBJ2-3
TGTGCCAGCAGCTTAGGAGGTGCGGCAGATACGCAGTATTTT
CASSLGGAADTQYF
>TRBV6-2/TRBV6-3|-|-|14|TRBJ1-1
TGTGCCAGCAGCCGCGAACCCCCGGGGGGGGGAGCTTTCTTT
CASSREPPGGGAFF
>TRBV4-1|-|TRBD2|13|TRBJ2-1
TGCGCCAGCAGCCAAGGCCTAGCGGGGAGTCAGTTCTTC
CASSQGLAGSQFF
>TRBV9|-|TRBD1|14|TRBJ2-7
TGTGCCAGGAACAGGGGGCCACCAGCCCACGAGCAGTACTTC
CARNRGPPAHEQYF
>TRBV28|-|TRBD1|12|TRBJ1-1
TGTGCCAGCAGAGACTGGGACAGTGAAGCTTTCTTT
CASRDWDSEAFF
>TRBV19|-|TRBD1|16|TRBJ1-5
TGTGCCAGTAGTACACAGGGGGAGAAGATCAATCAGCCCCAGCATTTT
CASSTQGEKINQPQHF
>TRBV4-3|-|-|14|TRBJ1-2
TGCGCCAGCAGCCAAGAGAGGACACTCTATGGCTACACCTTC
CASSQERTLYGYTF
>TRBV9|-|-|15|TRBJ2-7
TGTGCCAGCAGCGCCGGACAGCGCCCTACCTACGAGCAGTACTTC
CASSAGQRPTYEQYF
>TRBV30|-|-|14|TRBJ2-1
TGTGCCTGGAGTGGGGGCCCGGCGAGTCCTGAGCAGTTCTTC
CAWSGGPASPEQFF
>TRBV4-1|-|TRBD1|16|TRBJ1-6
TGCGCCAGCAGCCCTCCCACACAGGGGTATATGTTTCGCCTCCACTTT
CASSPPTQGYMFRLHF
>TRBV24-1|-|-|13|TRBJ2-1
TGTGCCACCAGTGACGGATCGGGCAATGAGCAGTTCTTC
CATSDGSGNEQFF
>TRBV4-1|-|-|15|TRBJ1-2
TGCGCCAGCAGCCAAGAGACAACAGGGTACTATGGCTACACCTTC
CASSQETTGYYGYTF
>TRBV10-3|-|-|12|TRBJ1-1
TGTGCCATCAGTGGTCAGGGTCTCGGGGCTTTCTTT
CAISGQGLGAFF
>TRBV13|-|TRBD2|15|TRBJ2-1
TGTGCCAGCAGCTTAAGGACTAGCGGATACAATGAGCAGTTCTTC
CASSLRTSGYNEQFF
>TRBV7-2|-|-|15|TRBJ1-2
TGTGCCAGCAGCTATGCCACACATGAATACTATGGCTACACCTTC
CASSYATHEYYGYTF
>TRBV6-5|few|TRBD1|14|TRBJ2-3
TGTGCCAGCAGTAGAACAGGGGACACAGATACGCAGTATTTT
CASSRTGDTDTQYF
>TRBV4-3|-|-|16|TRBJ2-5
TGCGCCAGCAGCCAAGATCTGCAGGGAAGTAAGGAGACCCAGTACTTC
CASSQDLQGSKETQYF
>TRBV19|-|TRBD1|13|TRBJ1-5
TGTGCCAGTAGTGGTGACAGGGTTCAGCCCCAGCATTTT
CASSGDRVQPQHF
>TRBV4-1|-|TRBD1|17|TRBJ2-7
TGCGCCAGCAGCCAAGATGGCGCCGGGACAGGGTCCTACGAGCAGTACTTC
CASSQDGAGTGSYEQYF
>TRBV9|-|TRBD1|15|TRBJ2-5
TGTGCCAGCAGCGTACTGGGGACAGCTCAAGAGACCCAGTACTTC
CASSVLGTAQETQYF
>TRBV15|-|-|14|TRBJ2-3
TGTGCCACCAGCAGAGCCACAGGGAGAGATACGCAGTATTTT
CATSRATGRDTQYF
>TRBV5-1|-|TRBD1|13|TRBJ1-1
TGCGCCAGCAGCGTACAGGGGGACACTGAAGCTTTCTTT
CASSVQGDTEAFF
>TRBV27|-|TRBD1|16|TRBJ1-2
TGTGCCAGCAGTTTAGATAGAACAGGGGGCGCCTATGGCTACACCTTC
CASSLDRTGGAYGYTF
>TRBV6-2/TRBV6-3|once|-|13|TRBJ1-1
TGTGCCAGCAGTTACTCAGCAGGTACTGAAGCTTTCTTT
CASSYSAGTEAFF
>TRBV6-5|-|-|12|TRBJ2-3
TGTGCCAGCAGACAGAACACAGATACGCAGTATTTT
CASRQNTDTQYF
>TRBV3-1/TRBV3-2|-|-|15|TRBJ2-3
TGTGCCAGCAGCCGCTTGGGCCGTAGCACAGATACGCAGTATTTT
CASSRLGRSTDTQYF
>TRBV10-3|-|-|12|TRBJ1-6
TGTGCCATCAGTGAGCCAGTCTCACCCCTCCACTTT
CAISEPVSPLHF
>TRBV4-2|-|-|14|TRBJ2-3
TGTGCCAGCAGCTCAGAGCGGGTCACAGATACGCAGTATTTT
CASSSERVTDTQYF
>TRBV14|-|TRBD1|14|TRBJ2-7
TGTGCCAGCAGCCAAGACCCGACAGGGACCGAGCAGTACTTC
CASSQDPTGTEQYF
>TRBV20-1|once|-|12|TRBJ2-1
TGCAGTGCTAGTGTCAGGGCGTTGGAGCAGTTCTTC
CSASVRALEQFF
>TRBV6-2/TRBV6-3|-|-|13|TRBJ1-2
TGTGCCAGCAGCCGCGGAAGGGGCTATGGCTACACCTTC
CASSRGRGYGYTF
>TRBV4-3|-|TRBD1|14|TRBJ1-4
TGCGCCAGCAGCCCGGGGGTGAGGGGGCCCAATCTGTTTTTT
CASSPGVRGPNLFF
>TRBV7-2|-|TRBD2|17|TRBJ2-3
TGTGCCAGCAGGGGGACTAGCGGGGGGTACGACACAGATACGCAGTATTTT
CASRGTSGGYDTDTQYF
>TRBV27|few|-|13|TRBJ1-6
TGTGCCAGCAGTCCCTACAGGGATTCACCCCTCCACTTT
CASSPYRDSPLHF
>TRBV7-2|-|-|14|TRBJ1-2
TGTGCCAGCAGCTTAACCCGGGACACCTATGGCTACACCTTC
CASSLTRDTYGYTF
>TRBV19|-|-|13|TRBJ2-1
TGTGCCAGTAGTAAGGACTGGAACAATGAGCAGTTCTTC
CASSKDWNNEQFF
>TRBV27|-|-|15|TRBJ1-1
TGTGCCAGCAGTCCCCGGGACACACCGAACACTGAAGCTTTCTTT
CASSPRDTPNTEAFF
>TRBV4-1|-|TRBD2|17|TRBJ2-4
TGCGCCAGCAGCCATTCTGGGACTAGCGGATTCAAAAACATTCAGTACTTC
CASSHSGTSGFKNIQYF
>TRBV5-1|once|TRBD1|14|TRBJ1-6
TGCGCCAGCAGCTCTACAGGGGGTGATTCACCCCTCCACTTT
CASSSTGGDSPLHF
>TRBV7-2|-|-|11|TRBJ2-7
TGTGCCAGCAGCTCTAGATACGAGCAGTACTTC
CASSSRYEQYF
>TRBV5-4|-|-|15|TRBJ1-1
TGTGCCAGCAGCTTGGACAGATTTATGAACACTGAAGCTTTCTTT
CASSLDRFMNTEAFF
>TRBV5-1|-|TRBD1|15|TRBJ1-6
TGCGCCAGCAGCTCAAGTACAGGGGTTAATTCACCCCTCCACTTT
CASSSSTGVNSPLHF
>TRBV19|-|TRBD1|15|TRBJ2-7
TGTGCCAGTAGTGAAACCCGACAGGGGTTTTACGAGCAGTACTTC
CASSETRQGFYEQYF
>TRBV6-5|once|TRBD1|15|TRBJ1-5
TGTGCCAGCAGTCCGACAGGGCCGAGCAATCAGCCCCAGCATTTT
CASSPTGPSNQPQHF